Listed below are T cell receptor beta chains from one sample, sequenced in a study of blood T cell repertoires in COVID-19. Generated by immunoSEQ multiplex PCR, the TCRdb table keeps only in-frame clones and is missing some. The table lists 45,000 to 60,000 clones, more than 85% of them singletons, with 3% to 5% in the top ten. The sample consisted of peripheral blood. The receptors were sampled from a man in his forties or fifties with acute or convalescent COVID-19. Both conserved end residues are part of each CDR3. The order of the fields is J gene, D gene, V gene, CDR3 protein, CDR3 DNA. The D gene is left open where the match is weak.

J gene: TRBJ1-4; D gene: .; V gene: TRBV5-6; CDR3 protein: CATEGRATNEKLFF; CDR3 DNA: TGTGCCACCGAGGGCCGTGCAACTAATGAAAAACTGTTTTTT
J gene: TRBJ1-1; D gene: .; V gene: TRBV5-4; CDR3 protein: CASSLDPKNTEAFF; CDR3 DNA: TGTGCCAGCAGCTTGGATCCAAAGAACACTGAAGCTTTCTTT
J gene: TRBJ2-7; D gene: .; V gene: TRBV7-9; CDR3 protein: CASSHQGLQTYEQYF; CDR3 DNA: TGTGCCAGCAGCCACCAGGGACTTCAAACCTACGAGCAGTACTTC
J gene: TRBJ2-3; D gene: .; V gene: TRBV24-1; CDR3 protein: CATKDYFSDTQYF; CDR3 DNA: TGTGCCACCAAGGACTACTTCTCGGATACGCAGTATTTT
J gene: TRBJ2-7; D gene: TRBD1; V gene: TRBV9; CDR3 protein: CASSVRDRDEVGEQYF; CDR3 DNA: TGTGCCAGCAGCGTCCGGGACAGGGATGAAGTTGGCGAGCAGTACTTC
J gene: TRBJ1-3; D gene: TRBD1; V gene: TRBV19; CDR3 protein: CASSTRQGSSGNTIYF; CDR3 DNA: TGTGCCAGTAGTACCCGACAGGGATCCTCTGGAAACACCATATATTTT
J gene: TRBJ1-4; D gene: .; V gene: TRBV21-1; CDR3 protein: CASSNFDRGSVTNEKLFF; CDR3 DNA: TGTGCCAGCAGCAACTTCGACAGGGGCAGTGTGACTAATGAAAAACTGTTTTTT
J gene: TRBJ2-7; D gene: TRBD1; V gene: TRBV15; CDR3 protein: CATSRGTGRSSYEQYF; CDR3 DNA: TGTGCCACCAGCAGAGGGACAGGGAGGAGCTCCTACGAGCAGTACTTC
J gene: TRBJ2-7; D gene: TRBD2; V gene: TRBV11-2; CDR3 protein: CASSLGASGMLDEQYF; CDR3 DNA: TGTGCCAGCAGCTTAGGGGCTAGCGGGATGCTGGACGAGCAGTACTTC
J gene: TRBJ1-1; D gene: .; V gene: TRBV5-6; CDR3 protein: CASSDRVEAFF; CDR3 DNA: TGTGCCAGCAGCGACCGGGTGGAAGCTTTCTTT
J gene: TRBJ2-1; D gene: TRBD2; V gene: TRBV18; CDR3 protein: CASSPPSGYNEQFF; CDR3 DNA: TGTGCCAGCTCACCGCCTAGCGGGTACAATGAGCAGTTCTTC
J gene: TRBJ1-6; D gene: TRBD1; V gene: TRBV6-5; CDR3 protein: CASSFTGGHYNSPLHF; CDR3 DNA: TGTGCCAGCAGTTTTACAGGGGGCCACTATAATTCACCCCTCCACTTT
J gene: TRBJ1-4; D gene: .; V gene: TRBV29-1; CDR3 protein: CSVDHQGSEKLFF; CDR3 DNA: TGCAGCGTTGATCATCAGGGTAGCGAAAAACTGTTTTTT